These 32 T cell receptor beta chains were sequenced from one sample in a study of pediatric ulcerative colitis. Data came from immunoSEQ multiplex PCR; TCRdb stores just in-frame clones and leaves some out. The sample carries approximately 60,000 clones, roughly nine tenths recorded once. The material sequenced was blood. These receptors were taken from a boy aged 10-17 years with severe ulcerative colitis.

The chain links TRBV4-1 to TRBJ2-3; 7 bases align to TRBD2. The V gene end was trimmed by 0 bases and the J gene end by 2 bases; junction bases not matched to a gene: 8. The CDR3 is made up of 17 amino acids. Germline CDR1 MGHRA, CDR2 YSYEKL. The CDR3 DNA is TGCGCCAGCAGCCAAGAACCAGCGGGATCCTCCACAGATACGCAGTATTTT. Its protein is CASSQEPAGSSTDTQYF.

This chain links TRBV14 with TRBJ2-1, with D perhaps TRBD1 or TRBD2 (5 bases each). Germline-derived CDR1 and CDR2 are SGHDN and FVKESK. The ends were cut back, 4 bases at V and 4 bases at J, with 14 bases in the middle. The CDR3 runs 15 residues. The CDR3 sequence: CASSRPGTAYNEQFF. In DNA, the CDR3 is TGTGCCAGCAGCCGCCCCGGGACGGCATACAATGAGCAGTTCTTC.

This clone is a singleton in its sample. The chain recombines TRBV5-8 with TRBJ2-3, with D possibly TRBD2 on 6 matching bases. The germline CDR1 and CDR2 sequences are SGHTS and YDEGEE. Trimming removed 4 bases from V and 0 bases from J, with 15 bases in between. The length of the CDR3 is 16 residues. DNA of the CDR3: TGTGCCAGCAGCACGGGGACTTACCAAAGCACAGATACGCAGTATTTT. It specifies CASSTGTYQSTDTQYF.

V gene TRBV6-5 combines with J gene TRBJ2-3, with TRBD2 matching 11 bases. The CDR3 runs 14 residues. Per the germline V gene, CDR1 is MNHEY and CDR2 is SVGAGI. With V trimmed by 5 bases and J by 6 bases, 4 bases remained unmatched. Here the CDR3 DNA reads TGTGCCAGCAGTACTAGCGGGGGATGGGATACGCAGTATTTT. Its protein product is CASSTSGGWDTQYF.

This clone has a handful of counts. CDR3 bases: TGTGCCAGCAGTTTCGGAGCGGGAGGGTCAGATACGCAGTATTTT. It yields the protein CASSFGAGGSDTQYF. The V gene is TRBV27, the J gene TRBJ2-3, with 10 bases matching TRBD2. Looked up from germline, CDR1 is MNHEY and CDR2 is SMNVEV (reference sequence). The V segment lost 3 bases and the J segment 4 bases; nucleotides outside the gene matches: 4. The CDR3 runs to 15 residues.

A single count supports this clone. CDR3 bases: TGTGCCGTCGGGGCCAACGTCCTGACTTTC. Its protein product is CAVGANVLTF. J is TRBJ2-6 and V is TRBV5-5; D unclear. Per germline, CDR1 SGHKS and CDR2 YYEKEE (reference sequence). V was trimmed by 10 bases and J by 4 bases, leaving 3 bases between them. This CDR3 is 10 amino acids long.

V gene TRBV5-4 combines with J gene TRBJ2-1; D is ambiguous. Germline-derived CDR1 and CDR2 are SGHNT and YYREEE (reference sequence). V dropped 2 bases and J dropped 5 bases, with 8 bases sitting between them. The CDR3 extends over 13 amino acids. CDR3 sequence (DNA): TGTGCCAGCAGCTTCAGGATCGACAATGAGCAGTTCTTC. Its protein is CASSFRIDNEQFF.

This clone has a handful of counts. The gene calls are TRBV30 and TRBJ2-2; TRBD2 matches 8 bases. After removal of 3 bases from V and 5 bases from J, the junction contained 5 bases not matched to a gene. The CDR3 covers 14 residues. Looked up from germline, CDR1 is GTSNPN and CDR2 is SVGIG (reference sequence). The DNA for the CDR3 is TGTGCCTGGAGGACTAGCGTTTCGACCGGGGAGCTGTTTTTT. It yields the protein CAWRTSVSTGELFF.

This sequence joins TRBV19 and TRBJ2-7; D gene unclear. This CDR3 has 14 amino acids. The germline gives CDR1 LNHDA, CDR2 SQIVND (reference sequence). With 3 bases removed from V and 1 base from J, the gap between germline ends came to 10 bases. For the CDR3, the DNA is TGTGCCAGTAGTATTTCACAGTCATCCTACGAGCAGTACTTC. Translating it yields CASSISQSSYEQYF.

The gene calls are TRBV2 and TRBJ2-3; D possibly corresponds to TRBD2 (5 bases). Trimming cost V 4 bases and J 2 bases, with 13 bases left between them. Germline values: CDR1 SNHLY, CDR2 FYNNEI. The CDR3 consists of 15 residues. The CDR3 loop reads CASSVGSALTDTQYF. CDR3 nucleotide sequence: TGTGCCAGCAGTGTGGGTAGCGCCCTCACAGATACGCAGTATTTT.

The CDR3 is CATSRPGGMDTQYF. CDR3 in DNA: TGTGCCACCAGCAGGCCGGGAGGGATGGATACGCAGTATTTT. The chain uses TRBV15 and TRBJ2-3; TRBD2 aligns across 8 bases. Germline loops: CDR1 LNHNV, CDR2 YYDKDF (reference sequence). The length of the CDR3 is 14 residues. After removal of 3 bases from V and 6 bases from J, the junction contained 5 bases not matched to a gene. Looking up the rest from reference TRBV15 and TRBJ2-3 gives the full variable domain: DAMVIQNPRYQVTQFGKPVTLSCSQTLNHNVMYWYQQKSSQAPKLLFHYYDKDFNNEADTPDNFQSRRPNTSFCFLDIRSPGLGDTAMYLCATSRPGGMDTQYFGPGTRLTVL.

The chain employs TRBV6-5 and TRBJ2-2, with D possibly TRBD2 on 5 matching bases. The CDR3 runs to 14 residues. The germline CDR1 and CDR2 sequences are MNHEY and SVGAGI. V shed 2 bases and J shed 6 bases, with 10 bases lying between them. The CDR3 here is CASSYGFGAGELFF. The CDR3 region has the DNA TGTGCCAGCAGTTACGGGTTCGGGGCCGGGGAGCTGTTTTTT.

The table lists this clone with a count of one. For the CDR3, the DNA is TGTGCCAGCAGTTACTCGGGCAGGGCGACCAGCTATGGCTACACCTTC. Its translation is CASSYSGRATSYGYTF. The rearrangement joins TRBV6-5 to TRBJ1-2, with a tentative D call TRBD1 (5 bases). Deletions cut 0 bases from V and 4 bases from J, with 15 bases between. CDR1 is MNHEY and CDR2 is SVGAGI in the germline V gene. CDR3 length equals 16 residues.

The chain employs TRBV4-2 and TRBJ2-7; 8 bases line up with TRBD2. In germline, CDR1 is LGHNA, CDR2 YNFKEQ. Trimming at V came to 2 bases and at J to 5 bases, leaving 2 bases not matched to a gene. The CDR3 totals 13 residues. CDR3: CASSQPAGDEQYF. CDR3 DNA sequence: TGTGCCAGCAGCCAACCAGCGGGAGACGAGCAGTACTTC.

The chain links TRBV7-2 to TRBJ2-7; D not resolved. Germline CDR1 SGHTA, CDR2 FQGNSA. The CDR3 consists of 14 residues. Between the trimmed V and J ends, which lost 4 bases and 2 bases, there was a span of 12 bases. This CDR3 is CASSSRATPYEQYF. In nucleotides, the CDR3 is TGTGCCAGCAGCTCTAGGGCCACCCCCTACGAGCAGTACTTC.

The rearrangement links TRBV5-4 to TRBJ2-5; 8 nucleotides agree with TRBD2. CDR3 length: 16 amino acids. V was pared by 4 bases and J by 4 bases, with 12 bases of the junction left unmatched. Germline CDR1 reads SGHNT; CDR2 reads YYREEE (reference sequence). CDR3 sequence (DNA): TGTGCCAGCAGCCTAAGCGGGAGCTTGATGTTAGAGACCCAGTACTTC. As protein: CASSLSGSLMLETQYF.

The V and J genes are TRBV4-3 and TRBJ2-7; TRBD1 matches at 10 bases. The germline V gene encodes CDR1 LGHNA and CDR2 YSLEER. The junction had 3 bases not matched to a gene; V was cut back by 1 base and J by 3 bases. The CDR3 runs 15 residues. CDR3 nucleotide sequence: TGCGCCAGCAGCCAAGGGACAGGGGGTCGCTACGAGCAGTACTTC. This gives the protein CASSQGTGGRYEQYF.

The chain links TRBV6-6 to TRBJ1-2; TRBD1 matches at 7 bases. The CDR3 extends over 15 amino acids. Per germline, CDR1 MNHNY and CDR2 SVGAGI (reference sequence). V lost 8 bases to trimming and J lost 1 base; unmatched junction nucleotides: 10. The CDR3 nucleotides read TGTGCCAGCGCAAGCCGGGACAGCTATAACTATGGCTACACCTTC. Its translation: CASASRDSYNYGYTF.

The chain is built from TRBV5-1 and TRBJ2-2; D is uncertain. The germline V gene encodes CDR1 SGHRS and CDR2 YFSETQ. The CDR3 contains 15 residues. V lost 0 bases to trimming and J lost 0 bases, with 6 bases between them. CDR3 coding DNA: TGCGCCAGCAGCTTGGATAGGGCGAACACCGGGGAGCTGTTTTTT. Residues: CASSLDRANTGELFF.

This rearrangement joins TRBV5-1 to TRBJ2-1; 10 bases align to TRBD2. V lost 4 bases and J lost 9; bases outside the gene matches: 19. The CDR3 contains 18 residues. The V gene's germline CDR1 is SGHRS and CDR2 YFSETQ. Here the CDR3 reads CASSIGRVGLAGEGEQFF. CDR3 DNA sequence: TGCGCCAGCAGCATTGGCCGCGTTGGTCTAGCGGGAGAGGGTGAGCAGTTCTTC.

This clone was found a few times. The chain carries TRBV6-1 and TRBJ1-2; 7 positions agree with TRBD1. CDR3 size: 17 residues. CDR1 and CDR2 from the germline V gene are MNHNS and SASEGT. V dropped 3 bases and J dropped 4; count of bases not matched to a gene: 14. The CDR3 nucleotides are TGTGCCAGCAGTGACGGGACAGCAACAGGAATTACCTATGGCTACACCTTC. It translates to CASSDGTATGITYGYTF.

CDR3 region: CASSVGGRPSNVEGYTF. The CDR3 nucleotides are TGTGCCAGCAGCGTAGGGGGGAGGCCGTCAAATGTAGAGGGCTACACCTTC. This chain connects TRBV9 to TRBJ1-2; possible D gene TRBD1, 5 bases. Deletions cut 0 bases from V and 8 bases from J, with 23 bases between. CDR1 is SGDLS, CDR2 YYNGEE, per germline. The CDR3 has 17 amino acids.

The gene calls are TRBV14 and TRBJ1-3, with D possibly TRBD1 on 5 matching bases. The CDR3 loop spans 16 amino acids. The germline gives CDR1 SGHDN, CDR2 FVKESK. Trimming shortened V by 3 bases and J by 0 bases, and 12 bases separated the two germline ends. The CDR3 loop reads CASSQPRGGSGNTIYF. DNA for the CDR3: TGTGCCAGCAGCCAGCCTCGTGGGGGCTCTGGAAACACCATATATTTT.

The chain joins TRBV6-4 to TRBJ2-1; 10 nucleotides agree with TRBD2. The CDR3 length is 14 residues. J lost 8 bases, V lost 2 bases, and 3 bases had no gene match. Germline V gene sequence: CDR1 MRHNA, CDR2 SNTAGT. The CDR3 DNA reads TGTGCCAGCAGTGACGGGCTAGCGGGGGATGAGCAGTTCTTC. Protein product: CASSDGLAGDEQFF.

This clone was counted between two and nine times. This chain uses TRBV6-5 with TRBJ1-1; possibly TRBD1 for D (5 bases). CDR3 length: 11 amino acids. V was shortened by 6 bases and J by 6 bases, with 8 bases between the two germline ends. Germline V lookup: CDR1 MNHEY, CDR2 SVGAGI. The CDR3, as DNA: TGTGCCAGCAGAAGCAGGGCTGAAGCTTTCTTT. It codes for CASRSRAEAFF.

This clone was detected a few times. The J gene is TRBJ2-5, the V gene TRBV6-5, with D perhaps TRBD2 (6 bases). The CDR3 has 13 residues. Trimming removed 8 bases from V and 2 bases from J, with 12 bases in between. CDR1 and CDR2 (germline): MNHEY, SVGAGI. The DNA of the CDR3 is TGTGCCAGCCCCGTAGGGAGGCAAGAGACCCAGTACTTC. Amino acids: CASPVGRQETQYF.

The V gene is TRBV2, the J gene TRBJ2-7; perhaps TRBD2 as D (5 bases). CDR1 is SNHLY, CDR2 FYNNEI, per germline. The CDR3 sequence is 14 residues long. Trimming took 5 bases from V and 5 from J, leaving 16 bases between them. DNA for the CDR3: TGTGCCAGCAGTCAGGACTCTTCGCGGGACGAGCAGTACTTC. Its protein product is CASSQDSSRDEQYF.

The chain recombines TRBV6-5 with TRBJ1-3; 7 nucleotides agree with TRBD1. The germline gives CDR1 MNHEY, CDR2 SVGAGI. The CDR3 loop spans 12 amino acids. Losses at the gene ends were 6 bases for V and 6 bases for J; bases not matched to a gene: 2. CDR3 DNA sequence: TGTGCCAGCAGAACAGGGGCAAACACCATATATTTT. As protein: CASRTGANTIYF.

This clone appeared a single time. The V gene is TRBV2, the J gene TRBJ2-5, with 8 positions matching TRBD1. Germline-derived CDR1 and CDR2 are SNHLY and FYNNEI. There are 15 residues in the CDR3. V lost 8 bases, J lost 5 bases, and 13 bases stayed unmatched. In DNA, the CDR3 is TGTGCCAGCCATCGCGAGGCAGGGGGCGTCGAGACCCAGTACTTC. Protein sequence: CASHREAGGVETQYF.

The genes are TRBV19 and TRBJ1-1; D may be TRBD1 (5 bases). Trimming removed 2 bases from V and 3 bases from J, with 10 bases in between. Germline V gives CDR1 LNHDA, CDR2 SQIVND (reference sequence). This CDR3 comprises 14 residues. This CDR3 reads CASSILEGYTEAFF. CDR3 sequence (DNA): TGTGCCAGTAGTATATTAGAGGGGTACACTGAAGCTTTCTTT.

The chain joins TRBV27 to TRBJ1-4; 9 bases match TRBD1. The CDR3 has 17 amino acids. After removal of 3 bases from V and 1 base from J, the junction contained 6 bases not matched to a gene. Per germline, CDR1 MNHEY and CDR2 SMNVEV (reference sequence). The CDR3 region is CASSFSYRGQTNEKLFF. The CDR3 DNA reads TGTGCCAGCAGTTTCAGCTACAGGGGGCAAACTAATGAAAAACTGTTTTTT.

The chain is built from TRBV7-9 and TRBJ2-7, with a weak D call TRBD1 (5 bases). Trimming took off 1 base at V and 5 bases at J, with 12 bases between the two ends. The CDR3 has 14 residues. The germline gives CDR1 SEHNR, CDR2 FQNEAQ (reference sequence). The CDR3 DNA reads as TGTGCCAGCAGCTTAGGCTGGGCAGGGAACGAGCAGTACTTC. It is translated as CASSLGWAGNEQYF. Filled out from reference TRBV7-9 and TRBJ2-7, the complete variable domain reads DTGVSQNPRHKITKRGQNVTFRCDPISEHNRLYWYRQTLGQGPEFLTYFQNEAQLEKSRLLSDRFSAERPKGSFSTLEIQRTEQGDSAMYLCASSLGWAGNEQYFGPGTRLTVT.